The clone carrying this T cell receptor (beta chain) was seen more than once but under ten times. These data come from a study of early T cells in non-severe SARS-CoV-2 infection. Tagging with unique molecular identifiers was applied to individual cDNA molecules. Each CDR3 protein gets one entry after TCRdb re-called the 5' RACE reads with MiXCR. This sample has 25,000 to 35,000 distinct CDR3 sequences, with 4.6% found just once. The germline gives CDR1 DFQATT, CDR2 SNEGSKA (reference sequence). The CDR3 is 14 residues long. The germline V and J ends were trimmed by 4 bases and 5 bases, with 17 bases remaining between them.

The chain recombines TRBV20-1 with TRBJ2-5; a possible D gene is TRBD2 (6 bases). The TCR was taken from an adult who was a healthcare worker with PCR-confirmed SARS-CoV-2 infection or an uninfected control (not recorded which). The sample was whole blood, taken at baseline. The CDR3 here is CSATTVWAGETQYF. In DNA form, the CDR3 reads TGCAGTGCTACCACAGTGTGGGCGGGGGAGACCCAGTACTTC.